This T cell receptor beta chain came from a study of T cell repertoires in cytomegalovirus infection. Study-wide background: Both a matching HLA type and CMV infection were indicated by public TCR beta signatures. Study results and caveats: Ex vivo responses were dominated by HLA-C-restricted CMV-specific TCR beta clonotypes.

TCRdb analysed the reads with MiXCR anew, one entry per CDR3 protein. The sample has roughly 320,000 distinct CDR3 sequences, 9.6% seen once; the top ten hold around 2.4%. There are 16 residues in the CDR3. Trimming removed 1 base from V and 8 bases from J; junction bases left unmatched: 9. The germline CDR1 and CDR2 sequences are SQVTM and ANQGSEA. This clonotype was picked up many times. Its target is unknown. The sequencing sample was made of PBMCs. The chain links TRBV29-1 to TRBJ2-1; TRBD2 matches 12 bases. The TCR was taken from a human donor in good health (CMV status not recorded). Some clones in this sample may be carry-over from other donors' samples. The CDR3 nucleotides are TGCAGCGTTGAAGGTTACCTAGCGGGGGGGCAAGATGAGCAGTTCTTC. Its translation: CSVEGYLAGGQDEQFF.